Below are 14 T cell receptor beta chains sequenced from a single sample in a study of vaccination effects on CD4 cells after COVID-19 (dated by TCRdb to between 2021 and 2024). Their cognate antigens are unknown. Libraries were prepared through the immunoSEQ multiplex PCR assay. TCRdb's version of the immuneACCESS table is confined to in-frame rearrangements and falls short of the full clone set. An unresolved V gene accounts for under half of the shortfall where checked; the remainder is of unknown origin. The sample table records about 73,000 clones; roughly 73% of these occur just once. The leading ten clones occupy roughly 2.1% of the sample. After approximately 11 days of culture, CD4+ T cells were isolated with the EasySep CD4+ T cell isolation kit. Two doses of either the BNT162b2 or the mRNA-1273 mRNA SARS-CoV-2 vaccine were administered to participants. Here the sequenced sample was CD4+ T cells from PBMCs cultured without peptide, taken after COVID-19 vaccination. These receptor sequences come from a human donor who received a COVID-19 vaccine.

This chain links TRBV6-5 with TRBJ1-6; D unclear. The length of the CDR3 is 15 residues. The V gene lost 2 bases and the J gene lost 6 bases, with 11 bases spanning the gap. Germline V gene data show CDR1 as MNHEY and CDR2 as SVGAGI. CDR3 loop: CASSYEWVTNSPLHF. The CDR3 DNA follows: TGTGCCAGCAGTTACGAGTGGGTAACTAATTCACCCCTCCACTTT.

The gene calls are TRBV7-8 and TRBJ1-5; 8 bases match TRBD1. The trim removed 5 bases at V and 1 base at J, leaving 7 bases unmatched. This CDR3 comprises 16 residues. Germline V lookup: CDR1 SGHVS, CDR2 FQNEAQ. The DNA for the CDR3 is TGTGCCAGCAGCGGGTACAGGGGGGCAAGCAATCAGCCCCAGCATTTT. This sequence encodes CASSGYRGASNQPQHF.

This rearrangement joins TRBV25-1 to TRBJ1-1; 7 bases map to TRBD1. Germline V CDR1 and CDR2: MGHDK, SYGVNS. V was pared by 3 bases and J by 3 bases, with 7 bases of the junction left unmatched. CDR3 length equals 15 residues. The CDR3 DNA reads as TGTGCCAGCAGTGAGCTCGACAGGGACGACACTGAAGCTTTCTTT. This codes for CASSELDRDDTEAFF. The full variable domain, completed using reference TRBV25-1 and TRBJ1-1, is EADIYQTPRYLVIGTGKKITLECSQTMGHDKMYWYQQDPGMELHLIHYSYGVNSTEKGDLSSESTVSRIRTEHFPLTLESARPSHTSQYLCASSELDRDDTEAFFGQGTRLTVV.

The rearrangement uses TRBV7-8 and TRBJ1-1, with D possibly being TRBD1 (5 bases). The CDR3 sequence is 14 residues long. Trimming removed 2 bases at V and 4 bases at J, with 11 bases between. Per germline, CDR1 SGHVS and CDR2 FQNEAQ. In DNA, the CDR3 is TGTGCCAGCAGCTTACAGGGAGGTGGCACTGAAGCTTTCTTT. Amino acid sequence: CASSLQGGGTEAFF.

V and J are TRBV2 and TRBJ1-4; D is undetermined. The CDR3 runs to 12 residues. V dropped 6 bases and J dropped 2 bases, with 4 bases sitting between them. CDR1 and CDR2 (germline): SNHLY, FYNNEI. This CDR3 is CASRNTNEKLFF. CDR3 nucleotides: TGTGCCAGCAGGAATACTAATGAAAAACTGTTTTTT. Together with reference TRBV2 and TRBJ1-4, the CDR3 gives the full variable domain: EPEVTQTPSHQVTQMGQEVILRCVPISNHLYFYWYRQILGQKVEFLVSFYNNEISEKSEIFDDQFSVERPDGSNFTLKIRSTKLEDSAMYFCASRNTNEKLFFGSGTQLSVL.

This clone has more than one count but fewer than ten. The rearrangement uses TRBV6-5 and TRBJ1-5; D is uncertain. V gave up 6 bases and J gave up 4 bases, with 7 bases separating them. The CDR3 loop spans 12 amino acids. Germline V gene data show CDR1 as MNHEY and CDR2 as SVGAGI. This CDR3 is CASSRSNQPQHF. The CDR3 DNA reads as TGTGCCAGCAGCCGCAGTAATCAGCCCCAGCATTTT.

The chain has TRBV24-1 and TRBJ1-4; D call uncertain. CDR1 is KGHDR, CDR2 SFDVKD, per germline. With 12 bases removed from V and 2 bases from J, the gap between germline ends came to 15 bases. The CDR3 totals 14 residues. The CDR3, as DNA: TGTGCCGCAAGCACGGGAGGGACTAATGAAAAACTGTTTTTT. Encoded protein: CAASTGGTNEKLFF.

This clone was detected only once. The rearrangement joins TRBV9 to TRBJ2-1, with D possibly TRBD2 on 6 matching bases. Trimming pared 2 bases from V and 7 bases from J, leaving 13 bases between. CDR1 is SGDLS, CDR2 YYNGEE, per germline. CDR3 length: 14 residues. CDR3 nucleotide sequence: TGTGCCAGCAGCGTGATAGGGACTCCTAATGAGCAGTTCTTC. This gives the protein CASSVIGTPNEQFF.

As regards this clone: A read error may produce the germline difference seen at one junction end. The genes are TRBV2 and TRBJ2-5, with 9 bases identical to TRBD1. From germline, CDR1 is SNHLY and CDR2 FYNNEI. CDR3 length equals 15 residues. The CDR3 loop reads CASRADRGGVESQYF. Here the CDR3 DNA reads TGTGCCAGCAGGGCAGACAGGGGGGGTGTAGAGAGCCAGTACTTC.

The V call is TRBV7-8, the J call TRBJ2-2; 9 positions match TRBD2. CDR1 and CDR2 (germline): SGHVS, FQNEAQ. This CDR3 has 16 residues. Trimming cost V 5 bases and J 6 bases; bases outside gene matches: 10. CDR3 protein: CASSLVPSGVSGELFF. Here the CDR3 DNA reads TGTGCCAGCAGCCTCGTCCCTAGCGGGGTCTCCGGGGAGCTGTTTTTT. The full variable domain, completed using reference TRBV7-8 and TRBJ2-2, is GAGVSQSPRYKVAKRGQDVALRCDPISGHVSLFWYQQALGQGPEFLTYFQNEAQLDKSGLPSDRFFAERPEGSVSTLKIQRTQQEDSAVYLCASSLVPSGVSGELFFGEGSRLTVL.

The rearrangement joins TRBV27 to TRBJ1-1, with 9 bases lining up with TRBD1. After removal of 7 bases from V and 5 bases from J, the junction contained 11 bases not matched to a gene. Germline V gene lookup returns CDR1 MNHEY and CDR2 SMNVEV (reference sequence). This CDR3 contains 15 residues. This CDR3 reads CASNNPGQGRTEAFF. CDR3 bases: TGTGCCAGCAACAACCCGGGACAGGGAAGGACTGAAGCTTTCTTT.

The V and J genes are TRBV5-1 and TRBJ1-1; the match to TRBD1 covers 7 bases. V gave up 4 bases and J gave up 1 base; unmatched junction bases: 7. Per germline, CDR1 SGHRS and CDR2 YFSETQ. The CDR3 totals 15 residues. The DNA for the CDR3 is TGCGCCAGCAGCCTAACGGGACAGCAGAACACTGAAGCTTTCTTT. It yields the protein CASSLTGQQNTEAFF.

This chain uses TRBV3-1 (or the pseudogene TRBV3-2) with TRBJ1-1, with D perhaps matching TRBD1 (6 bases). Germline V gene sequence: CDR1 LGHDT, CDR2 YNNKEL (reference sequence). The CDR3 runs to 14 residues. V was pared by 3 bases and J by 6 bases, with 14 bases between. The chain's CDR3 is CASSHNRALSEAFF. CDR3 bases: TGTGCCAGCAGCCATAACAGGGCCCTATCTGAAGCTTTCTTT.

The chain links TRBV2 to TRBJ2-3, with D tentatively TRBD2 (5 bases). Germline assignment: CDR1 SNHLY and CDR2 FYNNEI. Deletions cut 4 bases from V and 2 bases from J, with 13 bases between. The CDR3 contains 15 residues. The CDR3 nucleotides are TGTGCCAGCAGTGGAGGGCCCGCCTCCACAGATACGCAGTATTTT. Amino acid sequence: CASSGGPASTDTQYF.